These T cell receptor beta chains were read from a single sample in a study of T-cell memory formation after mild COVID-19. TCRdb redid the calling of the 5' RACE reads with MiXCR, one entry per CDR3 protein. The sample consists of hundreds of thousands of distinct CDR3 sequences, about a fifth of them appearing once. Sequenced sample: PBMCs or a T cell subset sorted from them (not recorded which). Receptors were obtained from an adult woman who had mild COVID-19 (a few samples of this study predate the infection). Cell type and time point are not known. CDR3s include the opening cysteine and the closing phenylalanine or tryptophan. A D gene is named only where the DNA matches it firmly. Some rows have no size entry. The others give once, few or many, or a class for an expanded clone.

TRBD1	few	TRBJ2-2	TRBV12-3/TRBV12-4	CASRRQGAQDTGELFF	TGTGCCAGCAGGAGACAGGGGGCGCAGGACACCGGGGAGCTGTTTTTT
TRBD1	many	TRBJ1-1	TRBV7-8	CASSFTPGQGYSEAFF	TGTGCCAGCAGCTTCACTCCGGGACAGGGATATTCTGAAGCTTTCTTT
TRBD1	few	TRBJ1-2	TRBV5-1	CASSLGATGTGANYGYTF	TGCGCCAGCAGCTTGGGTGCCACCGGGACAGGGGCTAACTATGGCTACACCTTC
NA	NA	TRBJ1-1	TRBV18	CASSPRERAARGVNTEAFF	TGTGCCAGCTCACCACGTGAAAGGGCGGCCCGGGGAGTGAACACTGAAGCTTTCTTT
NA	NA	TRBJ2-1	TRBV19	CASSIRGQNEQFF	TGTGCCAGTAGTATCCGGGGGCAAAATGAGCAGTTCTTC
TRBD1	NA	TRBJ2-3	TRBV7-2	CASSRTGTVDTQYF	TGTGCCAGCAGCAGGACAGGGACCGTTGATACGCAGTATTTT
TRBD1	NA	TRBJ2-7	TRBV12-3/TRBV12-4	CASSPTPTGAYEQYF	TGTGCCAGCAGCCCTACTCCGACAGGGGCCTACGAGCAGTACTTC
NA	few	TRBJ2-7	TRBV5-1	CASSLEFNSYEQYF	TGCGCCAGCAGCTTGGAGTTCAACTCCTACGAGCAGTACTTC
NA	few	TRBJ1-5	TRBV24-1	CATSDSQGSNQPQHF	TGTGCCACCAGTGATTCTCAGGGGAGCAATCAGCCCCAGCATTTT
TRBD2	few	TRBJ2-1	TRBV2	CASNFRREGGEQFF	TGTGCCAGCAACTTCAGGCGGGAGGGGGGTGAGCAGTTCTTC
TRBD1	few	TRBJ2-1	TRBV19	CASSMDRGVNEQFF	TGTGCCAGTAGTATGGACAGGGGCGTCAATGAGCAGTTCTTC
NA	many	TRBJ2-7	TRBV6-1	CASSPTGDEQYF	TGTGCCAGCAGCCCGACAGGCGATGAGCAGTACTTC
NA	few	TRBJ1-1	TRBV4-1	CASSQEGGVRGTEAFF	TGCGCCAGCAGCCAAGAGGGGGGGGTGCGTGGGACTGAAGCTTTCTTT
NA	NA	TRBJ2-1	TRBV29-1	CSVGLRGENEQFF	TGCAGCGTTGGGTTAAGGGGTGAGAATGAGCAGTTCTTC
TRBD2	few	TRBJ2-3	TRBV5-1	CASSSAGGRRTDTQYF	TGCGCCAGCAGCTCAGCGGGAGGGAGACGCACAGATACGCAGTATTTT
NA	few	TRBJ1-1	TRBV3-1	CASSQGPGMNTEAFF	TGTGCCAGCAGCCAAGGCCCTGGGATGAACACTGAAGCTTTCTTT
NA	NA	TRBJ2-7	TRBV19	CASKGLHEQYF	TGTGCCAGTAAGGGACTTCACGAGCAGTACTTC
NA	once	TRBJ1-1	TRBV6-5	CASSFNPITEAFF	TGTGCCAGCAGTTTCAACCCCATCACTGAAGCTTTCTTT
NA	NA	TRBJ2-6	TRBV29-1	CSAVDNSGANVLTF	TGCAGCGCCGTAGACAATTCTGGGGCCAACGTCCTGACTTTC
NA	NA	TRBJ2-5	TRBV2	CASRADGQETQYF	TGTGCCAGCAGAGCAGACGGACAAGAGACCCAGTACTTC
NA	few	TRBJ2-3	TRBV24-1	CATSDQTRGSTDTQYF	TGTGCCACCAGTGACCAAACACGGGGGAGCACAGATACGCAGTATTTT
NA	few	TRBJ2-7	TRBV15	CATSAAYEQYF	TGTGCCACCAGCGCAGCCTACGAGCAGTACTTC
NA	few	TRBJ1-5	TRBV3-1	CASSQAGTGSNQPQHF	TGTGCCAGCAGCCAAGCGGGTACAGGATCGAATCAGCCCCAGCATTTT
NA	NA	TRBJ1-5	TRBV6-6	CASSDRSGNQPQHF	TGTGCCAGCAGTGACCGATCTGGCAATCAGCCCCAGCATTTT
NA	NA	TRBJ1-2	TRBV20-1	CSAREGGYTF	TGCAGTGCTAGGGAGGGGGGCTACACCTTC
NA	NA	TRBJ1-2	TRBV11-3	CASSFTLNYGYTF	TGTGCCAGCAGCTTTACCTTGAACTATGGCTACACCTTC
TRBD2	NA	TRBJ2-7	TRBV20-1	CSAGGSGRNEQYF	TGCAGTGCAGGGGGAAGCGGGAGGAACGAGCAGTACTTC
TRBD1	NA	TRBJ1-2	TRBV7-2	CASSFYLTGDGYGYTF	TGTGCCAGCAGCTTTTACCTAACAGGGGATGGCTATGGCTACACCTTC
TRBD1	few	TRBJ2-5	TRBV11-3	CASSLDLDRVKGSRSETQYF	TGTGCCAGCAGCTTAGATCTGGACAGGGTGAAGGGGAGCCGATCGGAGACCCAGTACTTC
TRBD1	few	TRBJ2-7	TRBV12-3/TRBV12-4	CASRDGTAYEQYF	TGTGCCAGCAGAGACGGGACAGCCTACGAGCAGTACTTC
TRBD2	NA	TRBJ2-7	TRBV12-3/TRBV12-4	CASSLGGASLIF	TGTGCCAGCAGTCTCGGGGGGGCCAGCCTCATCTTC